Following are 18 T cell receptor beta chains from one sample sequenced in a study of cytomegalovirus exposure and HLA in healthy donors. Both 60 Vbeta primers and 13 Jbeta primers went into the PCR. TCRdb keeps only in-frame clones here, not all; method: immunoSEQ multiplex PCR. The sample consists of 100,000 or so clones, roughly 77% of them appearing once. The sequenced material came from PBMCs. All receptors derive from a woman between 50 and 59 years old in good health and CMV-seropositive.

The J gene is TRBJ1-5, the V gene TRBV2, with TRBD1 identical over 9 bases. The germline CDR1 and CDR2 sequences are SNHLY and FYNNEI. The V and J ends lost 1 base and 9 bases, in that order; junction bases with no gene match: 7. The CDR3 is 15 amino acids. CDR3 DNA: TGTGCCAGCAGTGAAGAGGGACAGGGAAGTTGGCCCCAGCATTTT. Its protein is CASSEEGQGSWPQHF.

The chain carries TRBV4-2 and TRBJ1-2; D perhaps matches TRBD1 (6 bases). With 3 bases removed from V and 2 bases from J, the gap between germline ends came to 16 bases. The CDR3 sequence is 16 residues long. From germline, CDR1 is LGHNA and CDR2 YNFKEQ. The CDR3 DNA is TGTGCCAGCAGCCAGACACAAATCAGGGGAAACTATGGCTACACCTTC. It specifies CASSQTQIRGNYGYTF.

On this clone: Within the sample, other DNA sequences also encode this same CDR3. The rearrangement joins TRBV15 to TRBJ1-5; TRBD1 might be the D (5 bases). In germline, CDR1 is LNHNV, CDR2 YYDKDF (reference sequence). The CDR3 totals 15 residues. V was cut by 0 bases and J by 4 bases, with 10 bases left in between. CDR3 residues: CATSRDPGGNQPQHF. For the CDR3, the DNA is TGTGCCACCAGCAGAGATCCCGGGGGTAATCAGCCCCAGCATTTT.

The CDR3 DNA sequence: TGTGCCAGCATCCTAGCGGGGGGGCGCAATGAGCAGTTCTTC. As protein: CASILAGGRNEQFF. This chain connects TRBV5-4 to TRBJ2-1; 12 bases align to TRBD2. Germline V gene data show CDR1 as SGHNT and CDR2 as YYREEE (reference sequence). The CDR3 loop spans 14 amino acids. Trimming cost V 6 bases and J 6 bases; bases outside gene matches: 4.

This sequence joins TRBV5-1 and TRBJ1-5, with TRBD1 matching over 7 bases. CDR1 is SGHRS and CDR2 is YFSETQ in the germline V gene. The CDR3 is 15 residues long. The trim removed 2 bases at V and 6 bases at J, leaving 8 bases unmatched. The CDR3: CASSFRQGPGQPQHF. The CDR3 DNA sequence: TGCGCCAGCAGCTTTCGACAGGGTCCGGGTCAGCCCCAGCATTTT.

J is TRBJ1-5 and V is TRBV5-1, with D tentatively TRBD1 (5 bases). The CDR3 sequence is 14 residues long. The ends were cut back, 4 bases at V and 1 base at J, with 9 bases in the middle. Germline assignment: CDR1 SGHRS and CDR2 YFSETQ. The CDR3 bases are TGCGCCAGCAGCCCGGGGGGGAGCAATCAGCCCCAGCATTTT. Translated, it gives CASSPGGSNQPQHF.

The chain links TRBV9 to TRBJ2-1; TRBD2 matches 11 bases. The CDR3 sequence is 16 residues long. Germline values: CDR1 SGDLS, CDR2 YYNGEE. The junction had 12 bases not matched to a gene; V was cut back by 6 bases and J by 7 bases. This chain's CDR3 is CASTRNVAGGSNEQFF. The CDR3 nucleotides are TGTGCCAGCACCCGAAACGTAGCGGGAGGGAGTAATGAGCAGTTCTTC.

This rearrangement joins TRBV7-6 to TRBJ1-5; weak D call: TRBD1 (6 bases). The CDR3 spans 13 residues. Germline CDR1 and CDR2: SGHVS and FNYEAQ. Deletions cut 5 bases from V and 5 bases from J, with 10 bases between. This chain's CDR3 is CASSPRQDQPQHF. The CDR3 nucleotides are TGTGCCAGCAGCCCGAGACAGGATCAGCCCCAGCATTTT.

Here the CDR3 DNA reads TGCGCCAGCAGCCCCTTTGGGGGGGGGAACACTGAAGCTTTCTTT. This encodes CASSPFGGGNTEAFF. J is TRBJ1-1 and V is TRBV5-1, with D perhaps matching TRBD1 (5 bases). Germline values: CDR1 SGHRS, CDR2 YFSETQ. The CDR3 spans 15 residues. V lost 4 bases and J 1 base, leaving 14 bases between the germline ends.

The rearrangement links TRBV27 to TRBJ2-1; 11 bases fit TRBD2. The CDR3 spans 15 residues. V shed 5 bases, J shed 4 bases, and the junction held 4 bases outside the gene matches. Germline V gene sequence: CDR1 MNHEY, CDR2 SMNVEV (reference sequence). CDR3 residues: CASSAGLAEYNEQFF. For the CDR3, the DNA is TGTGCCAGCAGTGCGGGACTAGCGGAATACAATGAGCAGTTCTTC.

V is TRBV5-1 and J is TRBJ2-1; 7 nucleotides align to TRBD1. Germline trimming cut 2 bases from V and 4 bases from J; bases unmatched to any gene: 6. This CDR3 region has 15 residues. Germline values: CDR1 SGHRS, CDR2 YFSETQ. For the CDR3, the DNA is TGCGCCAGCAGCTTCGAGGGGACAGATTACAATGAGCAGTTCTTC. Its translation: CASSFEGTDYNEQFF.

This clone was recorded a few times. CDR3 DNA: TGTGCCAGCAGGCAACAGGGGGGGACAGAGACCCAGTACTTC. This codes for CASRQQGGTETQYF. The chain uses TRBV7-9 and TRBJ2-5, with D tentatively TRBD1 (8 bases). This CDR3 region has 14 residues. Germline V gives CDR1 SEHNR, CDR2 FQNEAQ (reference sequence). The V and J ends lost 6 bases and 4 bases respectively, with 15 bases between them. Based on the CDR3 plus reference TRBV7-9 and TRBJ2-5, the full variable domain is DTGVSQNPRHKITKRGQNVTFRCDPISEHNRLYWYRQTLGQGPEFLTYFQNEAQLEKSRLLSDRFSAERPKGSFSTLEIQRTEQGDSAMYLCASRQQGGTETQYFGPGTRLLVL.

V gene TRBV7-3 combines with J gene TRBJ1-2; 7 bases agree with TRBD1. There are 15 residues in the CDR3. Per the germline V gene, CDR1 is SGHTA and CDR2 is FQGTGA. V gave up 2 bases and J gave up 6 bases; unmatched junction bases: 9. CDR3 amino acids: CASSLEGQPFDGYTF. For the CDR3, the DNA is TGTGCCAGCAGCTTAGAGGGACAGCCGTTTGATGGCTACACCTTC.

This sequence joins TRBV7-9 and TRBJ2-3; D is possibly TRBD1 (5 bases). Germline CDR1 is SEHNR and CDR2 is FQNEAQ (reference sequence). Trimming shortened V by 5 bases and J by 0 bases, and 9 bases separated the two germline ends. The CDR3 is 14 amino acids. The CDR3 sequence: CASSRTSSTDTQYF. CDR3 nucleotide sequence: TGTGCCAGCAGCAGGACATCAAGCACAGATACGCAGTATTTT.

This clone was detected only a few times. This sequence joins TRBV7-8 and TRBJ2-1, with 8 bases matching TRBD2. Germline V CDR1 and CDR2: SGHVS, FQNEAQ. This CDR3 contains 15 residues. Trimming at V came to 1 base and at J to 5 bases, leaving 4 bases not matched to a gene. The CDR3 DNA reads as TGTGCCAGCAGCTTAGTACTAGCGGACGACAATGAGCAGTTCTTC. Translated, it gives CASSLVLADDNEQFF.

The rearrangement joins TRBV5-4 to TRBJ2-2; 10 bases are a match to TRBD1. V was pared by 4 bases and J by 2 bases, with 5 bases of the junction left unmatched. CDR1 is SGHNT, CDR2 YYREEE, per germline (reference sequence). The CDR3 contains 16 residues. CDR3 residues: CASSPGQGRNTGELFF. In DNA, the CDR3 is TGTGCCAGCAGCCCGGGACAGGGGAGAAACACCGGGGAGCTGTTTTTT. The variable domain in full, with the rest retrieved from reference TRBV5-4 and TRBJ2-2, is ETGVTQSPTHLIKTRGQQVTLRCSSQSGHNTVSWYQQALGQGPQFIFQYYREEENGRGNFPPRFSGLQFPNYSSELNVNALELDDSALYLCASSPGQGRNTGELFFGEGSRLTVL.

The rearrangement uses TRBV7-9 and TRBJ2-7, with a possible D match to TRBD1 (6 bases). Germline V gives CDR1 SEHNR, CDR2 FQNEAQ (reference sequence). The ends were cut back, 5 bases at V and 1 base at J, with 9 bases in the middle. The CDR3 runs 13 residues. The CDR3 nucleotides are TGTGCCAGCAGCGCGGACAGTTCCTACGAGCAGTACTTC. As protein: CASSADSSYEQYF.

CDR3 sequence reads: CAAEEVRTGELFF. In DNA form, the CDR3 reads TGTGCGGCGGAGGAGGTGCGAACCGGGGAGCTGTTTTTT. This rearrangement joins TRBV6-5 to TRBJ2-2; weak D call: TRBD2 (5 bases). Per the germline V gene, CDR1 is MNHEY and CDR2 is SVGAGI. The CDR3 spans 13 residues.